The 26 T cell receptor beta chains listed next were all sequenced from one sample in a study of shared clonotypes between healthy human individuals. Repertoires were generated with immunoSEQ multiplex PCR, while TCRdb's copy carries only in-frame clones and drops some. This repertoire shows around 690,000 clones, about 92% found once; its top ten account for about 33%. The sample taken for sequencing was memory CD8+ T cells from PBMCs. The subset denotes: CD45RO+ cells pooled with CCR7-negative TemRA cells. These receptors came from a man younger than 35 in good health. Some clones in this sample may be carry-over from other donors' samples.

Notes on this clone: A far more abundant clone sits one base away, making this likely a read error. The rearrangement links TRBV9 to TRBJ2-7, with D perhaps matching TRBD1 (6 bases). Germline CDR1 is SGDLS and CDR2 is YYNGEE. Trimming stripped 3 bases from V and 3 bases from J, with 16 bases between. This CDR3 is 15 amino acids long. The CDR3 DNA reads TGTGCCAGCAGCGAAGGGGGACACTCGAGCTACGAGCAGTACTTC. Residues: CASSEGGHSSYEQYF.

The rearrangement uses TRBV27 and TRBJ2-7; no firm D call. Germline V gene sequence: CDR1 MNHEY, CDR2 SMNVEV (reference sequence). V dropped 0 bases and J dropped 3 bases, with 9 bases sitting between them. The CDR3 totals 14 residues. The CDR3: CASSLSPGYYEQYF. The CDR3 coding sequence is TGTGCCAGCAGTTTATCCCCAGGTTACTACGAGCAGTACTTC.

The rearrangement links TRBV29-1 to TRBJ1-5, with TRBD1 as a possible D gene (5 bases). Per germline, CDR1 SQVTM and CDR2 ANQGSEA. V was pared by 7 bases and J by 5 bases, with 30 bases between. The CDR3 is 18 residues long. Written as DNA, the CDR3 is TGCAGCGGAGAGGGGTCCGGGACTACCGGGGGAGGTGATCAGCCCCAGCATTTT. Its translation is CSGEGSGTTGGGDQPQHF.

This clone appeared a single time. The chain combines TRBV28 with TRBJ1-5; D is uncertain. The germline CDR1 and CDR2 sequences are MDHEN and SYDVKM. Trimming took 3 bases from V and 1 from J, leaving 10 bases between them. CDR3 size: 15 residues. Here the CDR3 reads CASSFPGVSNQPQHF. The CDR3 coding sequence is TGTGCCAGCAGTTTTCCTGGCGTCAGCAATCAGCCCCAGCATTTT.

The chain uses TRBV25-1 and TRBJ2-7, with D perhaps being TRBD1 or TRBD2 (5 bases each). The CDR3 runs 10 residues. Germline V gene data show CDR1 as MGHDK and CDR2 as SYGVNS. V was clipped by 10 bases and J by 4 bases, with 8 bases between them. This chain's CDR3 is CATEGYEQYF. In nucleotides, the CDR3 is TGTGCCACCGAGGGGTACGAGCAGTACTTC.

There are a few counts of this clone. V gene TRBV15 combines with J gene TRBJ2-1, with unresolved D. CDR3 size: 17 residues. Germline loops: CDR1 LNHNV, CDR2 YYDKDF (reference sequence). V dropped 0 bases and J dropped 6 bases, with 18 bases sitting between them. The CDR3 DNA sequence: TGTGCCACCAGCAGAGACGAGTCAGGCATTTACGGCAATGAGCAGTTCTTC. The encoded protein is CATSRDESGIYGNEQFF.

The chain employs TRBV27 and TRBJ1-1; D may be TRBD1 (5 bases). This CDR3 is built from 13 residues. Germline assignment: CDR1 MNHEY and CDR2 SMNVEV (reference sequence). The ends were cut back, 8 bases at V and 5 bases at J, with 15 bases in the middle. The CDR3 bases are TGTGCCAGCCGACAAGGGGTCGGAACTGAAGCTTTCTTT. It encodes CASRQGVGTEAFF.

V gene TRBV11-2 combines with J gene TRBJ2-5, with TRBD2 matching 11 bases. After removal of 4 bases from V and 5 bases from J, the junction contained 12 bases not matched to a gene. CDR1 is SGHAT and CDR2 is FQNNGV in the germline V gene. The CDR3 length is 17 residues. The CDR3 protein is CASSWSKLAGVWETQYF. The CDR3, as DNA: TGTGCCAGCAGCTGGTCCAAACTAGCGGGAGTCTGGGAGACCCAGTACTTC.

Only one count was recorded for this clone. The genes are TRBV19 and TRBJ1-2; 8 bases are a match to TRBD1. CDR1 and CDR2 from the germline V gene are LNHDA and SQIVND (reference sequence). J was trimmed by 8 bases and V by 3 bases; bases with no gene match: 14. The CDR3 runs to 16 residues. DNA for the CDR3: TGTGCCAGTAGTATCCCCCCCGCTGGACAGGGAAGCGGCTACACCTTC. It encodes CASSIPPAGQGSGYTF.

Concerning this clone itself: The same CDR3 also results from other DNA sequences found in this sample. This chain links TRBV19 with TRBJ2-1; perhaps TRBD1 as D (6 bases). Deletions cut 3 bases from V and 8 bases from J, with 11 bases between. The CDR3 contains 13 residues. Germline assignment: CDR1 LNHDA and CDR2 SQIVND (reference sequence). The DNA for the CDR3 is TGTGCCAGTAGTATCGGCAGGGGCGATGAGCAGTTCTTC. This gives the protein CASSIGRGDEQFF. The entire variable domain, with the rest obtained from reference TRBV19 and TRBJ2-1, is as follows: DGGITQSPKYLFRKEGQNVTLSCEQNLNHDAMYWYRQDPGQGLRLIYYSQIVNDFQKGDIAEGYSVSREKKESFPLTVTSAQKNPTAFYLCASSIGRGDEQFFGPGTRLTVL.

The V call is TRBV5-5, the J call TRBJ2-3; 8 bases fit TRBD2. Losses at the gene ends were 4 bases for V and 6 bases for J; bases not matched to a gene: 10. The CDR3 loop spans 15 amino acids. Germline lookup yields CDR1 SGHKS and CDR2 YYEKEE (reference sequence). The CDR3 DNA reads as TGTGCCAGCAGCGTGGACCTAGCGGGTTGGGATACGCAGTATTTT. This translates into CASSVDLAGWDTQYF.

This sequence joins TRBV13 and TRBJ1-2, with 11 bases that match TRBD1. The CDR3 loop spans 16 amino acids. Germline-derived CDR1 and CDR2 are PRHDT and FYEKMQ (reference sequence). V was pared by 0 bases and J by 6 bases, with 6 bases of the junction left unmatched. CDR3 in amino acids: CASSLGIWGQGDGYTF. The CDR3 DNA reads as TGTGCCAGCAGCTTAGGAATCTGGGGACAGGGGGATGGCTACACCTTC.

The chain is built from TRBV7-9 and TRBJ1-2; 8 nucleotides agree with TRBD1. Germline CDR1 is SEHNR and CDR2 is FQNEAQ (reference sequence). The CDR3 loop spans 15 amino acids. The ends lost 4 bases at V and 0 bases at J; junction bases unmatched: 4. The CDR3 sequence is CASSSADRANYGYTF. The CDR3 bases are TGTGCCAGCAGCTCAGCGGACAGGGCTAACTATGGCTACACCTTC. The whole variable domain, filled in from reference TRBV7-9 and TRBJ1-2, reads DTGVSQNPRHKITKRGQNVTFRCDPISEHNRLYWYRQTLGQGPEFLTYFQNEAQLEKSRLLSDRFSAERPKGSFSTLEIQRTEQGDSAMYLCASSSADRANYGYTFGSGTRLTVV.

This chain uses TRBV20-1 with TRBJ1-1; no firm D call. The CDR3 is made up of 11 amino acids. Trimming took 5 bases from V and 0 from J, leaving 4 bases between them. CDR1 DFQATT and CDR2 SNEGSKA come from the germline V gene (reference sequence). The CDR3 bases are TGCAGTGCTCTAGTGAACACTGAAGCTTTCTTT. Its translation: CSALVNTEAFF.

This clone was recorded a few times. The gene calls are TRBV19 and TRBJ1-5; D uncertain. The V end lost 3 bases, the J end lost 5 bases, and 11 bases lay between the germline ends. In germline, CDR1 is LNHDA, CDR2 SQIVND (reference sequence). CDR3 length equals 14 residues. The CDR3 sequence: CASSISSTHQPQHF. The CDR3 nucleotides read TGTGCCAGTAGTATTTCGAGCACCCATCAGCCCCAGCATTTT.

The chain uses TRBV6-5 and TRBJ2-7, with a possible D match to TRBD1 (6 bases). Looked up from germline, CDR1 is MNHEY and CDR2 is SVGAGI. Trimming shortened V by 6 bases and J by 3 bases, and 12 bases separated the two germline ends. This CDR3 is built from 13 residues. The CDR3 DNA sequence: TGTGCCAGCAGCATTATGGACAGCTACGAGCAGTACTTC. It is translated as CASSIMDSYEQYF.

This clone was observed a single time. The CDR3 sequence is CASSFRATNEQFF. CDR3 nucleotides: TGTGCCAGCAGTTTCCGTGCCACCAATGAGCAGTTCTTC. The rearrangement uses TRBV27 and TRBJ2-1; D not resolved. In germline, CDR1 is MNHEY, CDR2 SMNVEV (reference sequence). V was clipped by 3 bases and J by 6 bases, with 9 bases between them. There are 13 residues in the CDR3.

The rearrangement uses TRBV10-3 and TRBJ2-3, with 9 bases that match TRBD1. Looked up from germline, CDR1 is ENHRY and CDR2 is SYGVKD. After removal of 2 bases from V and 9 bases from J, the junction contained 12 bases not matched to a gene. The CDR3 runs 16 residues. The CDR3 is CAISEPGTGSSGTQYF. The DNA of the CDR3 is TGTGCCATCAGTGAGCCCGGGACAGGGTCATCCGGGACGCAGTATTTT.

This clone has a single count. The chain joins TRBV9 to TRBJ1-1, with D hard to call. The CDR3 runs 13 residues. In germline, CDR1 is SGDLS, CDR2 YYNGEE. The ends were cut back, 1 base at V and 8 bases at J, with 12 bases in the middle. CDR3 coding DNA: TGTGCCAGCAGCGTAACTCCCCAAAAGGAAGCTTTCTTT. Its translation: CASSVTPQKEAFF. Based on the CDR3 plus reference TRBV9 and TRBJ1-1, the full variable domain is DSGVTQTPKHLITATGQRVTLRCSPRSGDLSVYWYQQSLDQGLQFLIQYYNGEERAKGNILERFSAQQFPDLHSELNLSSLELGDSALYFCASSVTPQKEAFFGQGTRLTVV.

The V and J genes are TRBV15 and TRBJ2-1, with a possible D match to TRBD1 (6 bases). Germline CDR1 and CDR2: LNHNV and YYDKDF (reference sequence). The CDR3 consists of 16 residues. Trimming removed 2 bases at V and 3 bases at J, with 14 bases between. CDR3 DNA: TGTGCCACCAGCAGATCCCGGGACAAGGGCTACAATGAGCAGTTCTTC. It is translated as CATSRSRDKGYNEQFF. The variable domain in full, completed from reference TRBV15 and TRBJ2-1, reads DAMVIQNPRYQVTQFGKPVTLSCSQTLNHNVMYWYQQKSSQAPKLLFHYYDKDFNNEADTPDNFQSRRPNTSFCFLDIRSPGLGDTAMYLCATSRSRDKGYNEQFFGPGTRLTVL.

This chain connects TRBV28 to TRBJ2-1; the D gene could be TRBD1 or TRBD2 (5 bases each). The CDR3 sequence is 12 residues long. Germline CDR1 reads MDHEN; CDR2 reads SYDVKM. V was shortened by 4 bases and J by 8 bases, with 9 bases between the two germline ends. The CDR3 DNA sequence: TGTGCCAGCAGTTCAGAGGGGTATGAGCAGTTCTTC. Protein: CASSSEGYEQFF.

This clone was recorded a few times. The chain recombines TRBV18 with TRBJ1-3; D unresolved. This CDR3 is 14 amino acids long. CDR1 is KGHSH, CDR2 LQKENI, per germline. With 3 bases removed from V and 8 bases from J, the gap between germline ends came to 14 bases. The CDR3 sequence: CASSPGGRSDTIYF. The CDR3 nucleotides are TGTGCCAGCTCACCCGGAGGGCGATCCGACACCATATATTTT.

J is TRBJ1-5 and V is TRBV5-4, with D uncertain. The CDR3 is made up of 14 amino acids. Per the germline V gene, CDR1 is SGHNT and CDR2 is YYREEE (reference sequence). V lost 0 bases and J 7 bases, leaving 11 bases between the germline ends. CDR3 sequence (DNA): TGTGCCAGCAGCTTGGTTGGCCGGGCGCAGCCCCAGCATTTT. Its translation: CASSLVGRAQPQHF. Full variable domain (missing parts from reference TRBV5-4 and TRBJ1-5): ETGVTQSPTHLIKTRGQQVTLRCSSQSGHNTVSWYQQALGQGPQFIFQYYREEENGRGNFPPRFSGLQFPNYSSELNVNALELDDSALYLCASSLVGRAQPQHFGDGTRLSIL.

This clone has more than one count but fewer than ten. CDR3 sequence reads: CASSAPGQGSSYEQYF. CDR3 nucleotide sequence: TGTGCCAGCAGCGCACCGGGACAGGGGAGCTCCTACGAGCAGTACTTC. The chain is built from TRBV5-6 and TRBJ2-7, with 10 nucleotides matching TRBD1. Unmatched junction bases numbered 7, after V lost 4 bases and J lost 0 bases. Germline-derived CDR1 and CDR2 are SGHDT and YYEEEE. The CDR3 has 16 amino acids. The full variable domain, with the rest looked up from reference TRBV5-6 and TRBJ2-7, is DAGVTQSPTHLIKTRGQQVTLRCSPKSGHDTVSWYQQALGQGPQFIFQYYEEEERQRGNFPDRFSGHQFPNYSSELNVNALLLGDSALYLCASSAPGQGSSYEQYFGPGTRLTVT.

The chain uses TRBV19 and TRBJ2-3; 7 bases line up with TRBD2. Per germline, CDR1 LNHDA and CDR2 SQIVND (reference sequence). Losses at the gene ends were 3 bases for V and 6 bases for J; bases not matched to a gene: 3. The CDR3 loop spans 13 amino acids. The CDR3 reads CASSMFSGDTQYF. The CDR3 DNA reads TGTGCCAGTAGTATGTTTAGCGGGGATACGCAGTATTTT. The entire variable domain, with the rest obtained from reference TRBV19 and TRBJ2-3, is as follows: DGGITQSPKYLFRKEGQNVTLSCEQNLNHDAMYWYRQDPGQGLRLIYYSQIVNDFQKGDIAEGYSVSREKKESFPLTVTSAQKNPTAFYLCASSMFSGDTQYFGPGTRLTVL.

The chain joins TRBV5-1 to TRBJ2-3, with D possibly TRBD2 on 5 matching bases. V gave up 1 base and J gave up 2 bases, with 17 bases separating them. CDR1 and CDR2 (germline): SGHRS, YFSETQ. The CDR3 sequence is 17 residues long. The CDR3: CASSLSSDWENTDTQYF. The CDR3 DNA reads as TGCGCCAGCAGCTTGTCATCTGACTGGGAGAACACAGATACGCAGTATTTT.